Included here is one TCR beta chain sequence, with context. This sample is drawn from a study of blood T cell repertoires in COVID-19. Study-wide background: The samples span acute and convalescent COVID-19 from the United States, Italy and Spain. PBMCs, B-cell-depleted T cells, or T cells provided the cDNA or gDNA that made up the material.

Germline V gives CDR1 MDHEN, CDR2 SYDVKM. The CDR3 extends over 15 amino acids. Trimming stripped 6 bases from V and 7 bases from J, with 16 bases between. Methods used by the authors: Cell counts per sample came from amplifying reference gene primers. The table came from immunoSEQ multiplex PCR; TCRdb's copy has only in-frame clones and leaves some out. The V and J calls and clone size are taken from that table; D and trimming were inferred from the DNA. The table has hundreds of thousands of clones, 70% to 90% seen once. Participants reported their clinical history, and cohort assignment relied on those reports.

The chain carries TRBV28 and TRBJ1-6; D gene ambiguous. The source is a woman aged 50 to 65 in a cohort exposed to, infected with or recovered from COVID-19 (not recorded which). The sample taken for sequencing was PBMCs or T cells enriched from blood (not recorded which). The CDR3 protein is CASRPTPEGNSPLHF. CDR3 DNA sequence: TGTGCCAGCAGACCGACCCCGGAGGGCAATTCACCCCTCCACTTT. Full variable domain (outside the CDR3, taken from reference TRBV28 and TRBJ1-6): DVKVTQSSRYLVKRTGEKVFLECVQDMDHENMFWYRQDPGLGLRLIYFSYDVKMKEKGDIPEGYSVSREKKERFSLILESASTNQTSMYLCASRPTPEGNSPLHFGNGTRLTVT.